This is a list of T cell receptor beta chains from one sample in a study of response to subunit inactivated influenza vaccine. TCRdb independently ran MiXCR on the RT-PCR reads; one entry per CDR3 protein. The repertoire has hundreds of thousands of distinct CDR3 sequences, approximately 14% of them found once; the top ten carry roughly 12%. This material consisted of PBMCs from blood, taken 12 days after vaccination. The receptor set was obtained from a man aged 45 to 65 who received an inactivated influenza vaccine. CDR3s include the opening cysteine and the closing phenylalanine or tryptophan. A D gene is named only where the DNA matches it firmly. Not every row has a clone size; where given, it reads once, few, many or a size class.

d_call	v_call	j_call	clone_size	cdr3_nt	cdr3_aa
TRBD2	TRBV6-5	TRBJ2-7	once	TGTGCCAGCAGTTACCAAAAACTAGCGAACCTTCTCTACGAGCAGTACTTC	CASSYQKLANLLYEQYF
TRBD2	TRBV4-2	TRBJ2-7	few	TGTGCCAGCAGCCAAGATCAGCGGGGTAAATACGAGCAGTACTTC	CASSQDQRGKYEQYF
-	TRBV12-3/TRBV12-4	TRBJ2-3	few	TGTGCCAGCAGTGATCAAAGGGACGGGACAGATACGCAGTATTTT	CASSDQRDGTDTQYF
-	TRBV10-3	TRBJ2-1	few	TGTGCCATCAGTGTTGGGACGGGGGCCTTCAATGAGCAGTTCTTC	CAISVGTGAFNEQFF
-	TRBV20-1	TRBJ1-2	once	TGCAGTGCTATCTCCTTAGGACAGACAGGCTATGGCTACACCTTC	CSAISLGQTGYGYTF
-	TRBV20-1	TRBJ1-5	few	TGCAGTGCTAGCCCTCGTGGGCAGCCCCAGCATTTT	CSASPRGQPQHF
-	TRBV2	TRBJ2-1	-	TGTGCCAGCAGTGTGTATGGGGGAGGCGATGAGCAGTTCTTC	CASSVYGGGDEQFF
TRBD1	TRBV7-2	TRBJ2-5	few	TGTGCCAGCAAGGCCGGACAGGGTTTGTGGACCCAGTACTTC	CASKAGQGLWTQYF
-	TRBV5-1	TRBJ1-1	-	TGCGCCAGCATGAAAAGAGACAAGAGTGAAGCTTTCTTT	CASMKRDKSEAFF
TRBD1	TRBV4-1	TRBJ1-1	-	TGCGCCAGCAGCCACCTTCCCCGAGGGGGCGTAATGGTAACTGAAGCTTTCTTT	CASSHLPRGGVMVTEAFF
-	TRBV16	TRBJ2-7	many	TGTGCCAGCAGCCAAGGATCTAGTTCCTACGAGCAGTACTTC	CASSQGSSSYEQYF
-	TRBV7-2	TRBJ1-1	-	TGTGCCAGCAGCTTAGTCAGCACTGAAGCTTTCTTT	CASSLVSTEAFF
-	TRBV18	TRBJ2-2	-	TGTGCCAGCTCACCACGGGGAGGAGTGACCGGGGAGCTGTTTTTT	CASSPRGGVTGELFF